This entry lists 20 T cell receptor beta chains sequenced from one sample in a study of cytomegalovirus exposure and HLA in healthy donors. PCR employed 60 Vbeta and 13 Jbeta primers. Using immunoSEQ multiplex PCR, the repertoire was profiled, and TCRdb retains in-frame clones only, with some absent. The sample holds 150,000 to 180,000 clones, about four fifths seen once. The specimen was PBMCs. Receptor source: a man aged 18 to 29 in good health and CMV-seronegative.

This rearrangement joins TRBV13 to TRBJ2-7; 7 bases fit TRBD1. This CDR3 is 15 amino acids long. Germline V gives CDR1 PRHDT, CDR2 FYEKMQ (reference sequence). Trimming at V came to 5 bases and at J to 5 bases, leaving 12 bases not matched to a gene. The chain's CDR3 is CASSRRTTGPNEQYV. The CDR3 coding sequence is TGTGCCAGCAGCCGTAGGACGACAGGGCCCAACGAGCAGTACGTC.

The table lists this clone with a count of one. This chain joins TRBV6-5 and TRBJ1-2, with 8 bases that match TRBD1. The CDR3 loop spans 15 amino acids. Germline trimming cut 6 bases from V and 4 bases from J; bases unmatched to any gene: 10. Germline V lookup: CDR1 MNHEY, CDR2 SVGAGI. The CDR3 here is CASSPDRGQSYGYTF. CDR3 nucleotide sequence: TGTGCCAGCAGCCCCGACAGGGGACAAAGCTATGGCTACACCTTC.

The chain couples TRBV19 to TRBJ1-6, with D tentatively TRBD1 (5 bases). The CDR3 contains 14 residues. V gave up 5 bases and J gave up 7 bases, with 12 bases separating them. Germline V gene lookup returns CDR1 LNHDA and CDR2 SQIVND (reference sequence). The CDR3 nucleotides read TGTGCCAGTAGTCTCCAGGGCAGCAATTCACCCCTCCACTTT. It specifies CASSLQGSNSPLHF.

V and J are TRBV7-6 and TRBJ1-2, with TRBD1 as a possible D gene (5 bases). This CDR3 is built from 14 residues. The V and J ends lost 3 bases and 7 bases respectively, with 15 bases between them. Germline assignment: CDR1 SGHVS and CDR2 FNYEAQ. CDR3 in amino acids: CASSLSSGGGGYTF. CDR3 sequence (DNA): TGTGCCAGCAGCTTGTCTTCCGGGGGAGGTGGCTACACCTTC.

The gene calls are TRBV25-1 and TRBJ2-3; the D gene is possibly TRBD2 (5 bases). V lost 1 base and J lost 1, with 9 bases in between. Germline lookup yields CDR1 MGHDK and CDR2 SYGVNS. This CDR3 is 15 amino acids long. This chain's CDR3 is CASSEWRFRTDTQYF. The DNA of the CDR3 is TGTGCCAGCAGTGAATGGAGGTTTCGCACAGATACGCAGTATTTT. Full variable domain (remainder filled in from reference TRBV25-1 and TRBJ2-3): EADIYQTPRYLVIGTGKKITLECSQTMGHDKMYWYQQDPGMELHLIHYSYGVNSTEKGDLSSESTVSRIRTEHFPLTLESARPSHTSQYLCASSEWRFRTDTQYFGPGTRLTVL.

V and J are TRBV2 and TRBJ1-3, with D hard to call. V lost 3 bases and J lost 4, with 16 bases in between. The CDR3 has 16 amino acids. Germline loops: CDR1 SNHLY, CDR2 FYNNEI. CDR3 loop: CASSENPLTLGNTIYF. CDR3 nucleotides: TGTGCCAGCAGTGAGAACCCCCTAACGTTAGGAAACACCATATATTTT.

The chain has TRBV2 and TRBJ2-2, with 7 bases identical to TRBD2. Unmatched junction bases numbered 1, after V lost 9 bases and J lost 3 bases. Germline V gene data show CDR1 as SNHLY and CDR2 as FYNNEI. CDR3 length: 12 residues. CDR3 bases: TGTGCCAGGGGGGGGTACACCGGGGAGCTGTTTTTT. Translating gives CARGGYTGELFF.

The chain employs TRBV15 and TRBJ1-4; no clear D. This CDR3 spans 15 amino acids. Trimming took 5 bases from V and 8 from J, leaving 18 bases between them. The germline CDR1 and CDR2 sequences are LNHNV and YYDKDF (reference sequence). The CDR3 bases are TGTGCCACCAGCCCCCTTCTGGCGGTGGAGGAAAAACTGTTTTTT. Encoded protein: CATSPLLAVEEKLFF.

This rearrangement joins TRBV6-5 to TRBJ2-7; D ambiguous. Germline V gene data show CDR1 as MNHEY and CDR2 as SVGAGI. Deletions cut 5 bases from V and 0 bases from J, with 8 bases between. The CDR3 consists of 13 residues. The CDR3 coding sequence is TGTGCCAGCAGTGAGACACGCTCCTACGAGCAGTACGTC. It translates to CASSETRSYEQYV.

This clone is a singleton in its sample. This chain links TRBV10-3 with TRBJ1-6; weak D call: TRBD1 (6 bases). The V gene lost 7 bases and the J gene lost 10 bases, with 20 bases spanning the gap. Germline CDR1 reads ENHRY; CDR2 reads SYGVKD. CDR3 length equals 15 residues. The CDR3 protein is CAINHRDGVSSPLHF. In nucleotides, the CDR3 is TGTGCCATCAACCACAGGGATGGAGTAAGCTCACCCCTCCACTTT.

The V call is TRBV27, the J call TRBJ2-7, with D possibly being TRBD1 (6 bases). This CDR3 has 13 amino acids. V was clipped by 4 bases and J by 6 bases, with 13 bases between them. Germline-derived CDR1 and CDR2 are MNHEY and SMNVEV (reference sequence). This chain's CDR3 is CASSSTGRLEQYF. The CDR3 DNA follows: TGTGCCAGCAGTTCAACAGGGAGACTCGAGCAGTACTTC.

This clone was found a few times. This chain connects TRBV27 to TRBJ1-1; D not resolved. Trimming removed 3 bases from V and 6 bases from J, with 11 bases in between. Germline V gives CDR1 MNHEY, CDR2 SMNVEV (reference sequence). This CDR3 contains 13 residues. The CDR3 is CASSFTGSPEAFF. DNA of the CDR3: TGTGCCAGCAGTTTCACGGGGTCCCCTGAAGCTTTCTTT.

The rearrangement uses TRBV6-5 and TRBJ1-2; 9 bases agree with TRBD1. Unmatched junction bases numbered 7, after V lost 11 bases and J lost 3 bases. Germline values: CDR1 MNHEY, CDR2 SVGAGI. The CDR3 totals 13 residues. The CDR3 loop reads CAGHRGQDYGYTF. The CDR3 bases are TGTGCCGGCCACAGGGGGCAGGACTATGGCTACACCTTC.

The gene calls are TRBV19 and TRBJ1-1; 7 bases fit TRBD1. Germline-derived CDR1 and CDR2 are LNHDA and SQIVND (reference sequence). The V gene end was trimmed by 8 bases and the J gene end by 4 bases; junction bases not matched to a gene: 7. The CDR3 is 13 amino acids. CDR3 residues: CASLRGSSTEAFF. In DNA form, the CDR3 reads TGTGCCAGTCTCAGGGGGTCAAGCACTGAAGCTTTCTTT.

The rearrangement links TRBV6-5 to TRBJ2-5, with D unclear. CDR3 length equals 15 residues. CDR1 is MNHEY and CDR2 is SVGAGI in the germline V gene. V was shortened by 4 bases and J by 2 bases, with 14 bases between the two germline ends. The CDR3 loop reads CASSLLPLEQETQYF. The DNA of the CDR3 is TGTGCCAGCAGTTTACTACCTCTCGAGCAAGAGACCCAGTACTTC.

The chain combines TRBV5-1 with TRBJ1-3, with TRBD1 identical over 7 bases. There are 16 residues in the CDR3. Germline CDR1 and CDR2: SGHRS and YFSETQ. V trimming: 2 bases; J trimming: 0 bases; junction bases outside the gene matches: 5. The CDR3 DNA reads as TGCGCCAGCAGCTTACGGACAGGACACTCTGGAAACACCATATATTTT. Translation gives CASSLRTGHSGNTIYF.

The chain employs TRBV7-9 and TRBJ2-3; 10 bases are a match to TRBD2. V lost 1 base to trimming and J lost 3 bases; unmatched junction nucleotides: 7. Germline V CDR1 and CDR2: SEHNR, FQNEAQ (reference sequence). The length of the CDR3 is 17 residues. The CDR3 loop is CASSLGAAGGPTDTQYF. CDR3 DNA sequence: TGTGCCAGCAGCTTAGGGGCAGCGGGGGGGCCGACAGATACGCAGTATTTT.

As regards this clone: Other nucleotide sequences from this sample produce the same CDR3. V is TRBV5-6 and J is TRBJ1-2; perhaps TRBD1 as D (5 bases). The CDR3 has 14 amino acids. Trimming cost V 1 base and J 4 bases, with 11 bases left between them. Germline V gives CDR1 SGHDT, CDR2 YYEEEE. CDR3 in amino acids: CASSLRGGSYGYTF. CDR3 nucleotide sequence: TGTGCCAGCAGCTTGAGGGGCGGCAGCTATGGCTACACCTTC.

V usage is TRBV7-9 and J usage is TRBJ1-6; TRBD1 might be the D (6 bases). This CDR3 comprises 18 residues. CDR1 is SEHNR, CDR2 FQNEAQ, per germline (reference sequence). Trimming cost V 4 bases and J 7 bases, with 23 bases left between them. The CDR3 bases are TGTGCCAGCAGCTCCGATTATCCCCCTGGACAGTGGAATTCACCCCTCCACTTT. It codes for CASSSDYPPGQWNSPLHF.

V is TRBV7-2 and J is TRBJ2-4, with a possible D match to TRBD1 (7 bases). V lost 3 bases and J lost 7, with 13 bases in between. CDR1 is SGHTA and CDR2 is FQGNSA in the germline V gene. The CDR3 contains 14 residues. The CDR3 region has the DNA TGTGCCAGCAGCTTTAGCAGGGGGGACAACATTCAGTACTTC. The encoded protein is CASSFSRGDNIQYF.